This entry describes one T cell receptor (beta chain). What it recognizes is unknown. This record comes from a study of cytomegalovirus exposure and HLA in healthy donors. Study-wide findings and caveats: A later analysis linked a missense variant in DCLRE1C to the trimming of TCR beta V and J genes. Being productive about 87% or about 30% of the time was typical of most TCR beta V segments in an earlier analysis. Generally TCR sequences proved uncommon, though certain public TCRs appeared in numerous donors. In presence/absence analyses, roughly uniform sequencing depth across donors was assumed.

The CDR3 loop spans 17 amino acids. Germline V lookup: CDR1 LNHDA, CDR2 SQIVND (reference sequence). V was pared by 7 bases and J by 5 bases, with 16 bases of the junction left unmatched. Primers: 60 Vbeta forward and 13 Jbeta reverse. Produced via immunoSEQ multiplex PCR; TCRdb's table is partial and in-frame only. The sample records about 190,000 clones, roughly four fifths being singletons. The sample comprised PBMCs. The rearrangement uses TRBV19 and TRBJ1-4; 7 bases map to TRBD1. The sequence came from a woman younger than 45 in good health and CMV-seropositive. The CDR3 region is CASTNTMGDRVNEKLFF. In nucleotides, the CDR3 is TGTGCCAGTACCAATACCATGGGAGACAGGGTAAATGAAAAACTGTTTTTT.